The entry below describes one TCR beta chain. Its antigen is still unknown. Per-base quality was not reported, and no clone a single base away is much larger than it. CDR1 and CDR2, per the germline V gene, are SNHLY and FYNNEI. After removal of 7 bases from V and 6 bases from J, the junction retains 5 bases not matched to a gene. Its CDR3 holds 12 amino acids, cysteine through phenylalanine. The kept DNA is CDR3 alone, 36 bases in frame from the first base. This entry is derived from a study of blood T cell repertoires in COVID-19 (dated by TCRdb to 2018 to 2021). As for the study more broadly: Samples from collaborators originated in the United States, Italy and Spain and spanned both the acute and convalescent phases of COVID-19. The prospective study material was composed of cDNA or gDNA derived from T cells, B-cell-depleted T cells, or PBMCs. Subjects who had been exposed to COVID-19, were actively infected with it, or had recovered from it provided the deeply sampled blood TCRbeta repertoires that made up the dataset. The repertoires were released in a freely available public database intended as a resource for research on the immune response to SARS-CoV-2. Samples were obtained from the ongoing ImmuneRACE study (first 160 participants) and from 1,254 subjects provided by 6 global collaborators. A de-identified subject ID, COVID-19 status, age in years and sex were almost always included in the sample metadata. HLA class I and class II types, where available, came from metadata supplied by the sample provider rather than from assay-based typing.

TCRbeta CDR3 regions were amplified from genomic DNA by means of the immunoSEQ Assay, a bias-controlled multiplex PCR. In the source study's methods: The number of nucleated cells in each sample was estimated by amplification of reference gene primers within the assay. To quantify the absolute abundance of each unique TCRbeta CDR3 rearrangement, sequence reads were collapsed and filtered. For each sample, productive Simpson clonality was calculated by taking the square root of Simpson's diversity index across productive rearrangements. TCRdb took this table from immuneACCESS and kept in-frame rearrangements with V and J called. Such tables lack part of the clones; where checked against another copy, unresolved V genes explain under half of the gap, and the rest is unexplained. From that table come the V and J calls and clone size; the DNA was used to work out D and trimming. The sample profile shows around 93,000 clones; 87% of them were found once. The ten largest clonotypes hold about 16% of the sample.

The collaborating institutions used their own protocols to collect whole blood in K2EDTA tubes. For TCRbeta analysis, collaborators shipped samples as frozen whole blood, isolated PBMCs, or DNA extracted from either of those sample types. Summary of the overall study and its limitations: How much clinical and demographic metadata was included differed by source and by participant, and the metadata was provided uncurated.

The source is a human donor in a cohort sampled during active COVID-19. The sample taken for sequencing was peripheral blood. The V and J segments used are TRBV2 and TRBJ2-7, and 8 junction bases match TRBD1. The sequence in DNA is TGTGCCAGCACGACAGGGGTAGGCGAGCAGTACTTC. The resulting protein is CASTTGVGEQYF. Extended through the reference TRBV2 and TRBJ2-7 proteins, this CDR3 yields the full variable domain: EPEVTQTPSHQVTQMGQEVILRCVPISNHLYFYWYRQILGQKVEFLVSFYNNEISEKSEIFDDQFSVERPDGSNFTLKIRSTKLEDSAMYFCASTTGVGEQYFGPGTRLTVT.